Following are 21 T cell receptor beta chains from one sample sequenced in a study of memory CD4+ T cells and cytomegalovirus serostatus. TCRdb's copy holds only in-frame clones and misses some; the assay was immunoSEQ multiplex PCR. The table shows 75,000 to 95,000 clones, with 75% to 90% occurring only once. The sort gate was single viable CD3+CD4+CD8-CD45RO+ cells for memory CD4+ T cells. The sample was memory CD4+ T cells from blood. The receptor source for this set is an adult in good health and CMV-seronegative.

The gene calls are TRBV28 and TRBJ1-2; D unresolved. From germline, CDR1 is MDHEN and CDR2 SYDVKM. CDR3 length: 15 residues. V dropped 0 bases and J dropped 6 bases, with 14 bases sitting between them. CDR3 nucleotides: TGTGCCAGCAGTTTATGGACGAAAGAAGGTAATGGCTACACCTTC. Translated: CASSLWTKEGNGYTF.

This chain uses TRBV10-3 with TRBJ2-1; 11 bases are a match to TRBD2. V lost 3 bases, J lost 7 bases, and 2 bases stayed unmatched. This CDR3 has 14 residues. Germline V gives CDR1 ENHRY, CDR2 SYGVKD. CDR3 in amino acids: CAISEASGGNEQFF. DNA of the CDR3: TGTGCCATCAGTGAAGCTAGCGGGGGGAATGAGCAGTTCTTC.

This clone was counted only a few times. V gene TRBV7-9 combines with J gene TRBJ2-7; 10 positions agree with TRBD1. The CDR3 sequence is 15 residues long. Germline CDR1 reads SEHNR; CDR2 reads FQNEAQ (reference sequence). Losses at the gene ends were 4 bases for V and 3 bases for J; bases not matched to a gene: 6. In nucleotides, the CDR3 is TGTGCCAGCAGCTCCCCGGGGGACAGGGGCTACGAGCAGTACTTC. Its translation: CASSSPGDRGYEQYF.

This clone was observed a few times. V usage is TRBV2 and J usage is TRBJ1-1; possible D gene TRBD1, 6 bases. V gave up 8 bases and J gave up 3 bases, with 16 bases separating them. CDR3 size: 14 residues. CDR1 is SNHLY, CDR2 FYNNEI, per germline. This CDR3 is CASSGGARDTEAFF. In DNA, the CDR3 is TGTGCCAGCTCCGGGGGGGCGCGAGACACTGAAGCTTTCTTT. The whole variable domain, filled in from reference TRBV2 and TRBJ1-1, reads EPEVTQTPSHQVTQMGQEVILRCVPISNHLYFYWYRQILGQKVEFLVSFYNNEISEKSEIFDDQFSVERPDGSNFTLKIRSTKLEDSAMYFCASSGGARDTEAFFGQGTRLTVV.

V is TRBV7-9 and J is TRBJ1-3; TRBD1 aligns across 8 bases. Germline loops: CDR1 SEHNR, CDR2 FQNEAQ (reference sequence). The CDR3 sequence is 16 residues long. V shed 3 bases and J 0 bases; nucleotides not matched to a gene: 4. The CDR3 region is CASSFRTGSSGNTIYF. In DNA, the CDR3 is TGTGCCAGCAGCTTCAGGACAGGGAGCTCTGGAAACACCATATATTTT.

V is TRBV6-4 and J is TRBJ1-4; perhaps TRBD1 as D (5 bases). Germline V CDR1 and CDR2: MRHNA, SNTAGT. CDR3 size: 19 residues. V was cut by 2 bases and J by 1 base, with 20 bases left in between. The CDR3 nucleotides are TGTGCCAGCAGTGACCCCAAGGTGGGGGGGGAGAGAACTAATGAAAAACTGTTTTTT. Translated: CASSDPKVGGERTNEKLFF.

This sequence joins TRBV7-3 and TRBJ1-1, with D possibly being TRBD1 (6 bases). Trimming cost V 1 base and J 1 base, with 13 bases left between them. This CDR3 is built from 16 residues. Germline V gene sequence: CDR1 SGHTA, CDR2 FQGTGA. The CDR3 sequence: CASSLNGGRGNTEAFF. As DNA, the CDR3 is TGTGCCAGCAGCTTAAATGGAGGCAGGGGGAACACTGAAGCTTTCTTT.

The chain links TRBV14 to TRBJ1-1, with D possibly TRBD1 on 5 matching bases. Germline loops: CDR1 SGHDN, CDR2 FVKESK. There are 15 residues in the CDR3. The ends were cut back, 4 bases at V and 8 bases at J, with 20 bases in the middle. CDR3 loop: CASSPGPGGIGEAFF. The CDR3 region has the DNA TGTGCCAGCAGCCCCGGTCCCGGGGGGATTGGGGAAGCTTTCTTT.

This clone was picked up a small number of times. One junction end does not reproduce the germline sequence, and a read error may be involved. CDR3 amino acids: CASSPSGTSRLF. For the CDR3, the DNA is TGTGCCAGTAGTCCATCCGGGACCAGCAGACTTTTT. The rearrangement links TRBV19 to TRBJ1-4, with D possibly matching TRBD1 (5 bases). This CDR3 contains 12 residues. CDR1 LNHDA and CDR2 SQIVND come from the germline V gene (reference sequence).

The chain carries TRBV29-1 and TRBJ1-2; perhaps TRBD1 as D (5 bases). The CDR3 totals 12 residues. V shed 3 bases and J shed 2 bases, with 7 bases lying between them. Germline CDR1 reads SQVTM; CDR2 reads ANQGSEA. The CDR3 protein is CSVEYRNYGYTF. The DNA for the CDR3 is TGCAGCGTTGAGTACAGGAACTATGGCTACACCTTC.

This sequence joins TRBV6-5 and TRBJ1-2, with 7 bases that match TRBD1. Per the germline V gene, CDR1 is MNHEY and CDR2 is SVGAGI. The CDR3 is 15 amino acids. With 3 bases clipped from V and 4 bases from J, the junction kept 8 bases outside the gene matches. The CDR3 reads CASSYAGRTGYGYTF. The CDR3 nucleotides read TGTGCCAGCAGTTATGCCGGTAGGACAGGCTATGGCTACACCTTC.

The chain couples TRBV19 to TRBJ1-6; possible D gene TRBD1, 6 bases. This CDR3 is 14 amino acids long. Germline CDR1 LNHDA, CDR2 SQIVND (reference sequence). Trimming stripped 2 bases from V and 8 bases from J, with 10 bases between. CDR3 sequence: CASSIQGSHSPLHF. Written as DNA, the CDR3 is TGTGCCAGTAGTATACAGGGGTCGCATTCACCCCTCCACTTT.

This chain joins TRBV11-3 and TRBJ1-3; no firm D call. V lost 1 base to trimming and J lost 4 bases, with 5 bases between them. Germline CDR1 is SGHNT and CDR2 is YENEEA. The CDR3 extends over 13 amino acids. The CDR3 here is CASSLVAGNTIYF. CDR3 in DNA: TGTGCCAGCAGCTTAGTTGCCGGAAACACCATATATTTT.

The chain links TRBV7-9 to TRBJ1-2; D is unresolved. CDR3 size: 13 residues. V was pared by 2 bases and J by 4 bases, with 8 bases between. Germline V gene data show CDR1 as SEHNR and CDR2 as FQNEAQ (reference sequence). The CDR3 reads CASSLSDSYGYTF. In nucleotides, the CDR3 is TGTGCCAGCAGCTTATCGGATTCCTATGGCTACACCTTC.

This sequence joins TRBV30 and TRBJ1-4; D gene ambiguous. This CDR3 has 14 amino acids. Trimming took off 5 bases at V and 7 bases at J, with 17 bases between the two ends. Per germline, CDR1 GTSNPN and CDR2 SVGIG (reference sequence). DNA of the CDR3: TGTGCCTGGGGACCGGAAGCGGGTGCTGAAAAACTGTTTTTT. Amino acid sequence: CAWGPEAGAEKLFF.

The J gene is TRBJ2-7, the V gene TRBV7-2; 8 bases line up with TRBD2. The CDR3 is 15 amino acids. The V gene's germline CDR1 is SGHTA and CDR2 FQGNSA. J lost 2 bases, V lost 2 bases, and 5 bases had no gene match. The chain's CDR3 is CASSLRLAGPYEQYF. In nucleotides, the CDR3 is TGTGCCAGCAGCTTAAGGCTAGCGGGCCCCTACGAGCAGTACTTC.

This chain connects TRBV9 to TRBJ2-3; perhaps TRBD2 as D (6 bases). CDR1 is SGDLS and CDR2 is YYNGEE in the germline V gene. There are 16 residues in the CDR3. V shed 0 bases and J shed 4 bases, with 15 bases lying between them. The CDR3: CASSVVGGDLSDTQYF. As DNA, the CDR3 is TGTGCCAGCAGCGTAGTTGGCGGGGACCTGTCAGATACGCAGTATTTT. Looking up the rest from reference TRBV9 and TRBJ2-3 gives the full variable domain: DSGVTQTPKHLITATGQRVTLRCSPRSGDLSVYWYQQSLDQGLQFLIQYYNGEERAKGNILERFSAQQFPDLHSELNLSSLELGDSALYFCASSVVGGDLSDTQYFGPGTRLTVL.

V and J are TRBV18 and TRBJ2-7; D is unresolved. CDR1 and CDR2 (germline): KGHSH, LQKENI. The CDR3 is made up of 13 amino acids. Trimming left V 3 bases short and J 7 bases short, with 13 bases between. CDR3 protein: CASSPTPVGEQYF. The CDR3 region has the DNA TGTGCCAGCTCACCGACACCCGTGGGGGAGCAGTACTTC.

There are many counts of this clone. The V call is TRBV11-2, the J call TRBJ2-7; D is ambiguous. The CDR3 is 13 amino acids. In germline, CDR1 is SGHAT, CDR2 FQNNGV. The V end lost 6 bases, the J end lost 0 bases, and 9 bases lay between the germline ends. The CDR3 is CASRLSSSYEQYF. CDR3 bases: TGTGCCAGCAGACTGTCTAGCTCCTACGAGCAGTACTTC.

The J gene is TRBJ2-1, the V gene TRBV10-1; no firm D call. CDR1 is WNHNN, CDR2 SYGVQD, per germline (reference sequence). Trimming took 4 bases from V and 2 from J, leaving 12 bases between them. The CDR3 is 15 residues long. CDR3 bases: TGCGCCAGCAGTGGGACGGGCGGTCCCTACAATGAGCAGTTCTTC. Translation gives CASSGTGGPYNEQFF.

The chain couples TRBV7-2 to TRBJ1-1; D gene uncertain. Germline V lookup: CDR1 SGHTA, CDR2 FQGNSA. Trimming pared 2 bases from V and 5 bases from J, leaving 6 bases between. The CDR3 spans 12 residues. This CDR3 is CASSLIWTEAFF. Here the CDR3 DNA reads TGTGCCAGCAGCTTAATCTGGACTGAAGCTTTCTTT. Full variable domain (remainder filled in from reference TRBV7-2 and TRBJ1-1): GAGVSQSPSNKVTEKGKDVELRCDPISGHTALYWYRQSLGQGLEFLIYFQGNSAPDKSGLPSDRFSAERTGGSVSTLTIQRTQQEDSAVYLCASSLIWTEAFFGQGTRLTVV.